One T cell receptor (beta chain) is described in this entry. The sample originates from a study of T cell changes during pregnancy in multiple sclerosis. The V gene's germline CDR1 is SGDLS and CDR2 YYNGEE. The CDR3 is 11 amino acids. Trimming left V 4 bases short and J 6 bases short, with 7 bases between. The method was immunoSEQ multiplex PCR; TCRdb's version includes in-frame clones alone and lacks a portion of them. The table lists some 89,000 clones, around 93% of them singletons, with roughly 2.5% in the top ten. This receptor was obtained from a female donor with multiple sclerosis, enrolled in a pregnancy study. Here the sequenced sample was peripheral blood, taken in the third trimester of pregnancy. The rearrangement joins TRBV9 to TRBJ1-1; no firm D call. The CDR3 spells CASSSGSEAFF. The CDR3 nucleotides are TGTGCCAGCAGCAGCGGGTCTGAAGCTTTCTTT.